The next 19 T cell receptor beta chains were all read from a single sample in a study of blood T cell repertoires in COVID-19. The method was immunoSEQ multiplex PCR; TCRdb's version includes in-frame clones alone and lacks a portion of them. Found here are 65,000 to 95,000 clones, 60% to 85% of them singletons; the top ten hold 15% to 20%. Source material: peripheral blood. These receptors came from a human donor in a cohort sampled during active COVID-19.

The chain uses TRBV6-2 or TRBV6-3 and TRBJ2-3, with 7 bases aligning to TRBD1. Trimming at V came to 6 bases and at J to 2 bases, leaving 8 bases not matched to a gene. CDR3 size: 15 residues. The germline gives CDR1 MNHEY, CDR2 SVGEGT. The CDR3 bases are TGTGCCAGCAGCCCGGGACAGTCAGCCACAGATACGCAGTATTTT. It specifies CASSPGQSATDTQYF.

This clone was seen many times. The chain couples TRBV6-5 to TRBJ2-3, with 8 bases aligning to TRBD1. V shed 3 bases, J shed 6 bases, and the junction held 11 bases outside the gene matches. CDR3 size: 16 residues. The germline gives CDR1 MNHEY, CDR2 SVGAGI. The CDR3 coding sequence is TGTGCCAGCAGTTATAAAATGGACAGGGCTCTTGATACGCAGTATTTT. Amino acid sequence: CASSYKMDRALDTQYF.

The chain employs TRBV5-1 and TRBJ1-3, with a weak D call TRBD1 (5 bases). The CDR3 has 14 residues. CDR1 SGHRS and CDR2 YFSETQ come from the germline V gene. V was clipped by 2 bases and J by 1 base, with 7 bases between them. The chain's CDR3 is CASSLDSSGNTIYF. CDR3 coding DNA: TGCGCCAGCAGCTTAGACAGTTCTGGAAACACCATATATTTT.

This chain joins TRBV9 and TRBJ2-1; D call uncertain. Germline V gene lookup returns CDR1 SGDLS and CDR2 YYNGEE. CDR3 size: 14 residues. Trimming shortened V by 4 bases and J by 8 bases, and 16 bases separated the two germline ends. As DNA, the CDR3 is TGTGCCAGCAGCCCCGAAATTCGAGTCCATGAGCAGTTCTTC. It encodes CASSPEIRVHEQFF. Variable domain in full (rest from reference TRBV9 and TRBJ2-1): DSGVTQTPKHLITATGQRVTLRCSPRSGDLSVYWYQQSLDQGLQFLIQYYNGEERAKGNILERFSAQQFPDLHSELNLSSLELGDSALYFCASSPEIRVHEQFFGPGTRLTVL.

This chain links TRBV11-3 with TRBJ2-5; 13 bases match TRBD2. The CDR3 totals 18 residues. With V trimmed by 5 bases and J by 4 bases, 13 bases remained unmatched. Per germline, CDR1 SGHNT and CDR2 YENEEA. The CDR3 sequence is CASSASGTSGTGGETQYF. The CDR3 bases are TGTGCCAGCAGCGCCTCCGGGACTAGCGGGACAGGGGGAGAGACCCAGTACTTC.

The chain has TRBV5-6 and TRBJ1-2; no clear D. The CDR3 extends over 16 amino acids. The germline gives CDR1 SGHDT, CDR2 YYEEEE. V dropped 4 bases and J dropped 2 bases, with 18 bases sitting between them. In nucleotides, the CDR3 is TGTGCCAGCAGCCCCCGCCCCCGCAGGCCGAACTATGGCTACACCTTC. This codes for CASSPRPRRPNYGYTF.

The chain has TRBV4-3 and TRBJ2-1; 9 bases line up with TRBD1. With V trimmed by 4 bases and J by 8 bases, 9 bases remained unmatched. Germline V gene data show CDR1 as LGHNA and CDR2 as YSLEER. The CDR3 is made up of 15 amino acids. The CDR3 region is CASSLGTGPSDEQFF. As DNA, the CDR3 is TGCGCCAGCAGCCTCGGGACAGGGCCTAGCGATGAGCAGTTCTTC.

J is TRBJ2-7 and V is TRBV6-4; 11 nucleotides line up with TRBD2. The CDR3 is made up of 15 amino acids. Germline assignment: CDR1 MRHNA and CDR2 SNTAGT. With 10 bases clipped from V and 0 bases from J, the junction kept 8 bases outside the gene matches. This CDR3 is CATGQGTSGSYEQYV. The CDR3 coding sequence is TGTGCCACCGGTCAGGGGACTAGCGGCTCCTACGAGCAGTACGTC.

This chain uses TRBV7-9 with TRBJ1-1; 8 bases map to TRBD1. Unmatched junction bases numbered 12, after V lost 5 bases and J lost 1 base. The CDR3 runs to 17 residues. Germline lookup yields CDR1 SEHNR and CDR2 FQNEAQ (reference sequence). The CDR3 DNA reads as TGTGCCAGCAGCCCCCCAAAAGGACAGGGCCCGAACACTGAAGCTTTCTTT. Protein: CASSPPKGQGPNTEAFF. The full variable domain, rest sourced from reference TRBV7-9 and TRBJ1-1, is DTGVSQNPRHKITKRGQNVTFRCDPISEHNRLYWYRQTLGQGPEFLTYFQNEAQLEKSRLLSDRFSAERPKGSFSTLEIQRTEQGDSAMYLCASSPPKGQGPNTEAFFGQGTRLTVV.

The chain couples TRBV6-2 or TRBV6-3 to TRBJ2-3; 9 positions agree with TRBD2. The CDR3 loop spans 15 amino acids. The V and J ends lost 2 bases and 6 bases, in that order; junction bases with no gene match: 6. The germline V gene has CDR1 MNHEY and CDR2 SVGEGT. The CDR3 protein is CASSYSGGFGDTQYF. In nucleotides, the CDR3 is TGTGCCAGCAGTTACAGCGGGGGGTTCGGCGATACGCAGTATTTT.

In DNA, the CDR3 is TGTGCCAGCGCTAGCGGACCAAGCTCCTACAATGAGCAGTTCTTC. Translated, it gives CASASGPSSYNEQFF. This chain links TRBV7-2 with TRBJ2-1; 7 bases agree with TRBD2. After removal of 8 bases from V and 0 bases from J, the junction contained 7 bases not matched to a gene. CDR3 size: 15 residues. Germline CDR1 SGHTA, CDR2 FQGNSA.

The rearrangement links TRBV5-1 to TRBJ2-1; no reliable D call. Germline loops: CDR1 SGHRS, CDR2 YFSETQ. The CDR3 sequence is 14 residues long. V shed 0 bases and J shed 8 bases, with 12 bases lying between them. As DNA, the CDR3 is TGCGCCAGCAGCTTGGTAATATCCCCTGATGAGCAGTTCTTC. It translates to CASSLVISPDEQFF.

This clone was recorded a few times. The chain links TRBV30 to TRBJ2-1, with 7 bases lining up with TRBD2. The ends lost 0 bases at V and 4 bases at J; junction bases unmatched: 6. The CDR3 sequence is 15 residues long. CDR1 and CDR2 (germline): GTSNPN, SVGIG (reference sequence). Here the CDR3 reads CAWSVLASGYNEQFF. In nucleotides, the CDR3 is TGTGCCTGGAGTGTACTGGCTAGCGGTTACAATGAGCAGTTCTTC. The full variable domain, its missing parts supplied by reference TRBV30 and TRBJ2-1, is SQTIHQWPATLVQPVGSPLSLECTVEGTSNPNLYWYRQAAGRGLQLLFYSVGIGQISSEVPQNLSASRPQDRQFILSSKKLLLSDSGFYLCAWSVLASGYNEQFFGPGTRLTVL.

The chain combines TRBV9 with TRBJ2-7; TRBD2 is a possible D gene (5 bases). From germline, CDR1 is SGDLS and CDR2 YYNGEE. V was pared by 2 bases and J by 7 bases, with 10 bases between. CDR3 size: 12 residues. The CDR3 spells CASSVGEREQYF. In DNA, the CDR3 is TGTGCCAGCAGCGTCGGGGAGAGAGAGCAGTACTTC.

V gene TRBV25-1 combines with J gene TRBJ1-1, with D unresolved. Germline V CDR1 and CDR2: MGHDK, SYGVNS. This CDR3 spans 14 amino acids. Trimming cost V 2 bases and J 3 bases, with 10 bases left between them. CDR3 in DNA: TGTGCCAGCAGTGAAGGCGGCCTGGACACTGAAGCTTTCTTT. Translated, it gives CASSEGGLDTEAFF.

The rearrangement joins TRBV7-8 to TRBJ1-1; D remains unclear. The germline V and J ends were trimmed by 3 bases and 2 bases, with 25 bases remaining between them. Looked up from germline, CDR1 is SGHVS and CDR2 is FQNEAQ. The CDR3 has 19 residues. CDR3: CASSLSYLVSLYLNTEAFF. The CDR3 DNA reads as TGTGCCAGCAGCTTGTCATATTTGGTTAGCCTCTACCTTAACACTGAAGCTTTCTTT.

The genes are TRBV19 and TRBJ2-7; 7 nucleotides match TRBD1. From germline, CDR1 is LNHDA and CDR2 SQIVND (reference sequence). With V trimmed by 3 bases and J by 3 bases, 2 bases remained unmatched. The CDR3 spans 13 residues. The CDR3 nucleotides read TGTGCCAGTAGTATGGCAGGGGGCTACGAGCAGTACTTC. Amino acids: CASSMAGGYEQYF.

V is TRBV30 and J is TRBJ2-7; 11 nucleotides align to TRBD1. Germline assignment: CDR1 GTSNPN and CDR2 SVGIG (reference sequence). V dropped 3 bases and J dropped 6; count of bases not matched to a gene: 7. The CDR3 runs to 14 residues. The CDR3 region has the DNA TGTGCCTGGAGCAAAGGACAGGGGGCAAGCGAGCAGTACTTC. It is translated as CAWSKGQGASEQYF. The variable domain in full, completed from reference TRBV30 and TRBJ2-7, reads SQTIHQWPATLVQPVGSPLSLECTVEGTSNPNLYWYRQAAGRGLQLLFYSVGIGQISSEVPQNLSASRPQDRQFILSSKKLLLSDSGFYLCAWSKGQGASEQYFGPGTRLTVT.

This chain links TRBV29-1 with TRBJ2-2; 13 bases are shared with TRBD2. CDR1 SQVTM and CDR2 ANQGSEA come from the germline V gene. V lost 4 bases, J lost 7 bases, and 12 bases stayed unmatched. The CDR3 totals 17 residues. The CDR3 DNA is TGCAGCGTTGTTCCACTAGCGGGAGGGCAGGGCGGCGGGGAGCTGTTTTTT. This gives the protein CSVVPLAGGQGGGELFF.